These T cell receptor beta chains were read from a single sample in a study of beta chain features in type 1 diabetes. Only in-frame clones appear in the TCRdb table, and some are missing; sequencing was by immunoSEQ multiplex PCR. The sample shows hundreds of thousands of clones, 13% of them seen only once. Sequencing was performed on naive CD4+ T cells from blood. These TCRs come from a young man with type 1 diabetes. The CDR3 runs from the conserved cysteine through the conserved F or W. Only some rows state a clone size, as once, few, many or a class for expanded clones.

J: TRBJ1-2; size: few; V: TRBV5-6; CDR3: CASSRQGEVYGYTF
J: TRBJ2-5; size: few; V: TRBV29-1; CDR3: CSVEGGGTQYF
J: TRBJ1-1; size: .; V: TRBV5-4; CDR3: CASSPRQGEAFF
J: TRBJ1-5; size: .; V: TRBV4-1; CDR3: CASTNEGTGSQPQHF
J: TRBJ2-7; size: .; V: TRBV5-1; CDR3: CASSLDNSYEQYF
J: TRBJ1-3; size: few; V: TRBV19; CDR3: CASSRDLISGNTIYF
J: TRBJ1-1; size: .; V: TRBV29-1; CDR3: CSARTPTGPEAFF
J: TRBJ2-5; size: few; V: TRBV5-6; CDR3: CASSPISIQTQYF
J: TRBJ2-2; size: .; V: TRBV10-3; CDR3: CATQELNTGELFF
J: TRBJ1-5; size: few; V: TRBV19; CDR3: CASSTSNNSNQPQHF
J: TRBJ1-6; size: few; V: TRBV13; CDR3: CASSLSQVYNSPLHF
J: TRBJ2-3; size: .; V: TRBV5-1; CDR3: CASSFRTSGTDTQYF
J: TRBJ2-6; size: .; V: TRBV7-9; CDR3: CASSLVRQLYSGANVLTF
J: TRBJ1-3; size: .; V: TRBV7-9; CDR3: CASSNDRGPSGNTIYF